Shown below are 14 T cell receptor beta chains from a single sample sequenced in a study of blood T cell repertoires in COVID-19. TCRdb keeps only in-frame clones here, not all; method: immunoSEQ multiplex PCR. The table has around 100,000 clones, roughly 85% seen once. Sequenced material: peripheral blood. Receptors were obtained from a man aged 35-49 years with acute or convalescent COVID-19.

The chain uses TRBV7-9 and TRBJ2-3, with D tentatively TRBD1 (6 bases). The V gene lost 5 bases and the J gene lost 4 bases, with 13 bases spanning the gap. Germline CDR1 and CDR2: SEHNR and FQNEAQ (reference sequence). This CDR3 spans 14 amino acids. CDR3 DNA sequence: TGTGCCAGCAGCCATACAGGGTCGGCAGATACGCAGTATTTT. Translated, it gives CASSHTGSADTQYF.

The chain couples TRBV19 to TRBJ1-2; 10 nucleotides agree with TRBD1. The germline V gene has CDR1 LNHDA and CDR2 SQIVND (reference sequence). This CDR3 is 18 amino acids long. V shed 6 bases, J shed 2 bases, and the junction held 15 bases outside the gene matches. CDR3 sequence reads: CASSFRGQGRLKNYGYTF. In DNA, the CDR3 is TGTGCCAGTAGCTTTAGGGGACAGGGGCGACTGAAAAACTATGGCTACACCTTC.

The CDR3 sequence: CASSPTGGADTQYF. In DNA, the CDR3 is TGTGCCAGCAGCCCGACAGGGGGCGCAGATACGCAGTATTTT. The rearrangement uses TRBV5-4 and TRBJ2-3; 10 bases match TRBD1. Germline CDR1 reads SGHNT; CDR2 reads YYREEE (reference sequence). V was clipped by 4 bases and J by 4 bases; unmatched bases: 3. The CDR3 sequence is 14 residues long.

V is TRBV4-1 and J is TRBJ2-1, with D possibly being TRBD2 (6 bases). This CDR3 has 15 residues. The germline V and J ends were trimmed by 4 bases and 3 bases, with 13 bases remaining between them. The germline V gene has CDR1 MGHRA and CDR2 YSYEKL. CDR3 bases: TGCGCCAGCAGCCTGTGGTTAGCGGACTACAATGAGCAGTTCTTC. It specifies CASSLWLADYNEQFF.

This rearrangement joins TRBV6-5 to TRBJ2-5; maybe TRBD1 (6 bases). The V and J ends lost 8 bases and 1 base respectively, with 17 bases between them. This CDR3 comprises 15 residues. From germline, CDR1 is MNHEY and CDR2 SVGAGI. The CDR3 bases are TGTGCCAGCCGAGGAGTGGGGGCCCCCCAAGAGACCCAGTACTTC. It specifies CASRGVGAPQETQYF.

The genes are TRBV9 and TRBJ1-2; 9 nucleotides match TRBD1. The V segment lost 4 bases and the J segment 1 base; nucleotides outside the gene matches: 2. This CDR3 spans 14 amino acids. CDR1 SGDLS and CDR2 YYNGEE come from the germline V gene. CDR3 DNA: TGTGCCAGCAGCATGGACAGGGGTAACTATGGCTACACCTTC. This codes for CASSMDRGNYGYTF. The complete variable domain, with remaining parts taken from reference TRBV9 and TRBJ1-2, reads DSGVTQTPKHLITATGQRVTLRCSPRSGDLSVYWYQQSLDQGLQFLIQYYNGEERAKGNILERFSAQQFPDLHSELNLSSLELGDSALYFCASSMDRGNYGYTFGSGTRLTVV.

This clone occurred a few times. The chain recombines TRBV5-4 with TRBJ1-1, with D perhaps matching TRBD1 (5 bases). Deletions cut 2 bases from V and 1 base from J, with 15 bases between. The CDR3 runs 16 residues. Germline V gives CDR1 SGHNT, CDR2 YYREEE (reference sequence). The CDR3 region has the DNA TGTGCCAGCAGCTTCGGACAAAGGCGAACGAACACTGAAGCTTTCTTT. It translates to CASSFGQRRTNTEAFF.

J is TRBJ2-5 and V is TRBV9; TRBD2 matches at 14 bases. Germline lookup yields CDR1 SGDLS and CDR2 YYNGEE. CDR3 size: 18 residues. The V and J ends lost 3 bases and 2 bases, in that order; junction bases with no gene match: 9. DNA for the CDR3: TGTGCCAGCAGCGCGGGACTAGCGGGAGTAGGAGGGCAAGAGACCCAGTACTTC. As protein: CASSAGLAGVGGQETQYF.

The sample holds a few counts of this clone. The gene calls are TRBV19 and TRBJ1-6; 9 nucleotides line up with TRBD1. The germline V gene has CDR1 LNHDA and CDR2 SQIVND (reference sequence). CDR3 length: 15 residues. With V trimmed by 3 bases and J by 11 bases, 8 bases remained unmatched. This CDR3 reads CASSITGTGYAPLHF. For the CDR3, the DNA is TGTGCCAGTAGTATTACCGGGACAGGGTACGCACCCCTCCACTTT.

This clone was seen only a few times. This sample also contains other DNA sequences that code for the same CDR3. The CDR3 loop reads CASSLRGLEQFF. For the CDR3, the DNA is TGTGCCAGCAGCTTAAGGGGTTTGGAGCAGTTCTTC. The V gene is TRBV7-9, the J gene TRBJ2-1; possible D gene TRBD1, 5 bases. The germline V gene has CDR1 SEHNR and CDR2 FQNEAQ (reference sequence). V lost 2 bases, J lost 10 bases, and 9 bases lay in between. This CDR3 has 12 amino acids.

This clone was picked up a small number of times. This chain links TRBV2 with TRBJ1-6; D is unresolved. Germline CDR1 and CDR2: SNHLY and FYNNEI. The CDR3 is made up of 19 amino acids. Trimming removed 6 bases from V and 0 bases from J, with 21 bases in between. CDR3 bases: TGTGCCAGCAGCTCCCCGGGCAGCGCGGGTGGCTCCTATAATTCACCCCTCCACTTT. It translates to CASSSPGSAGGSYNSPLHF.

The V and J genes are TRBV27 and TRBJ2-3, with 15 bases fitting TRBD2. Germline CDR1 MNHEY, CDR2 SMNVEV (reference sequence). Germline trimming cut 8 bases from V and 4 bases from J; bases unmatched to any gene: 19. The CDR3 consists of 20 residues. This chain's CDR3 is CASRLTGPGTSGRHADTQYF. As DNA, the CDR3 is TGTGCCAGCCGTCTCACCGGCCCCGGGACTAGCGGGAGGCACGCAGATACGCAGTATTTT.

V is TRBV7-9 and J is TRBJ2-3; possible D gene TRBD2, 6 bases. Per germline, CDR1 SEHNR and CDR2 FQNEAQ (reference sequence). This CDR3 comprises 14 residues. V dropped 5 bases and J dropped 7 bases, with 16 bases sitting between them. CDR3 in amino acids: CASSAWVEGNTQYF. Written as DNA, the CDR3 is TGTGCCAGCAGCGCTTGGGTGGAGGGGAATACGCAGTATTTT.

The chain carries TRBV6-5 and TRBJ2-7, with TRBD1 matching 7 bases. In germline, CDR1 is MNHEY, CDR2 SVGAGI. The CDR3 consists of 15 residues. V trimming: 6 bases; J trimming: 4 bases; junction bases outside the gene matches: 12. CDR3 protein: CASRIPGQTIYEQYF. DNA for the CDR3: TGTGCCAGCAGGATACCGGGACAGACGATATACGAGCAGTACTTC.